This TCR beta chain was identified in a study of spatial heterogeneity in lung cancer. Across the whole study: An average of more than ten raw reads was observed per unique TCR and UMI combination.

The V gene end was trimmed by 4 bases and the J gene end by 4 bases; junction bases not matched to a gene: 1. The germline gives CDR1 SEHNR, CDR2 FQNEAQ (reference sequence). The CDR3 covers 15 residues. This clonotype was recorded a few times. Time point denoted: sample taken at primary tumor resection. No cells were sorted before sequencing. The whole RNA sequenced was extracted from tumor, nontumor lung or frozen PBMC. TCRdb re-called the 5' RACE reads with MiXCR, one entry per CDR3 protein. The table has around 89,000 distinct CDR3 sequences, approximately 12% seen once. The chain is built from TRBV7-9 and TRBJ2-3; 14 nucleotides match TRBD2. This TCR was recovered from a male donor with early-stage non-small cell lung cancer. Material: PBMCs, obtained at surgery. The CDR3 region is CASSSGLAGADTQYF. The CDR3 DNA sequence: TGTGCCAGCAGCTCGGGACTAGCGGGAGCAGATACGCAGTATTTT.